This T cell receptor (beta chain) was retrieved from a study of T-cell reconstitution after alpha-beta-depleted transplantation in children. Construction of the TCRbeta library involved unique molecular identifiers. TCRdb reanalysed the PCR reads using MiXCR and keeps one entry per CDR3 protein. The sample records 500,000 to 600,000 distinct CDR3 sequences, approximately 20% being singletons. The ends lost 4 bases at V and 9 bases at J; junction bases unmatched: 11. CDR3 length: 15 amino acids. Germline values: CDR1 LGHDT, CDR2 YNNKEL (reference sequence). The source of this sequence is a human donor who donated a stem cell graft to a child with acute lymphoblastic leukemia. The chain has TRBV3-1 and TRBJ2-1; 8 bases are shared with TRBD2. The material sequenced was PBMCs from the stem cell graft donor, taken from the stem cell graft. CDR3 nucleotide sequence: TGTGCCAGCAGCCCTCCGGGACTAGGGGCTGTTGAGCAGTTCTTC. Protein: CASSPPGLGAVEQFF.